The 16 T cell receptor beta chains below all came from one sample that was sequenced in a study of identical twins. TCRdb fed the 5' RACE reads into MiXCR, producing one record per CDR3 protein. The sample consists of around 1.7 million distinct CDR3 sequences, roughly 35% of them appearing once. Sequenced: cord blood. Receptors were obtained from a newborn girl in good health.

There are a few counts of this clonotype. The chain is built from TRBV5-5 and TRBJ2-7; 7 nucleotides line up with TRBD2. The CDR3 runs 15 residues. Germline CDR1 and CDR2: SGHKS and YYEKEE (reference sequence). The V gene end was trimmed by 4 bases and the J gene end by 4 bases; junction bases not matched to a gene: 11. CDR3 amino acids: CASSVGPGTIYEQYF. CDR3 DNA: TGTGCCAGCAGCGTGGGACCGGGGACTATTTACGAGCAGTACTTC.

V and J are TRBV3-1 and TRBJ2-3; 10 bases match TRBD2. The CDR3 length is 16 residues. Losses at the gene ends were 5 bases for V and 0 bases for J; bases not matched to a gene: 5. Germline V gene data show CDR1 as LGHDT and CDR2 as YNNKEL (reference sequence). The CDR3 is CASSKLAGLSTDTQYF. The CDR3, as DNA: TGTGCCAGCAGCAAACTAGCGGGACTAAGCACAGATACGCAGTATTTT.

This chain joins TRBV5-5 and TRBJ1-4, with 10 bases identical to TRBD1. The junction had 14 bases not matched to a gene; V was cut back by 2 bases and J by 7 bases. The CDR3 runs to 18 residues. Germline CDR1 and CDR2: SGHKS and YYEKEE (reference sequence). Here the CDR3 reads CASSFRPPDRGRVEKLFF. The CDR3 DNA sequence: TGTGCCAGCAGCTTCCGCCCACCCGACAGGGGGCGGGTTGAAAAACTGTTTTTT. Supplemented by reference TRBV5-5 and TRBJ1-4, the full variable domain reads DAGVTQSPTHLIKTRGQQVTLRCSPISGHKSVSWYQQVLGQGPQFIFQYYEKEERGRGNFPDRFSARQFPNYSSELNVNALLLGDSALYLCASSFRPPDRGRVEKLFFGSGTQLSVL.

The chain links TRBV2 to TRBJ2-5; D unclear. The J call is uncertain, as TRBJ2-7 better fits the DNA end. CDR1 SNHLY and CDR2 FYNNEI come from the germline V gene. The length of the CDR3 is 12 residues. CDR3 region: CASSDDDYEQYF. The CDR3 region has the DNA TGTGCCAGCAGTGACGACGACTACGAGCAGTACTTC.

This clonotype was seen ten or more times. CDR3 sequence: CATSETGGTDTQYF. The CDR3 nucleotides read TGTGCCACCAGTGAGACAGGGGGCACAGATACGCAGTATTTT. This chain joins TRBV24-1 and TRBJ2-3; 8 nucleotides match TRBD1. Per germline, CDR1 KGHDR and CDR2 SFDVKD. V lost 4 bases and J lost 1; bases outside the gene matches: 0. The CDR3 runs 14 residues.

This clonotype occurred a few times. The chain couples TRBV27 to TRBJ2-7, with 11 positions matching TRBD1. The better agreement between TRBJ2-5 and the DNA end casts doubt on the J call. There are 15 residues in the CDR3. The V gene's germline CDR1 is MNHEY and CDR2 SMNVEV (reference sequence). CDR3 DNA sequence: TGTGCCAGCAGTTTATCCGGGACAGGGGGAGAGACCCAGTACTTC. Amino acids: CASSLSGTGGETQYF.

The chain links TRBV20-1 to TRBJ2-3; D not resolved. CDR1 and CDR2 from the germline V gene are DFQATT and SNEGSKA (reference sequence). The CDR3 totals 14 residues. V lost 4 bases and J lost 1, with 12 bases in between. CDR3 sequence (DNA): TGCAGTGCTACCCGTGGCCTTCGCACAGATACGCAGTATTTT. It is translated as CSATRGLRTDTQYF.

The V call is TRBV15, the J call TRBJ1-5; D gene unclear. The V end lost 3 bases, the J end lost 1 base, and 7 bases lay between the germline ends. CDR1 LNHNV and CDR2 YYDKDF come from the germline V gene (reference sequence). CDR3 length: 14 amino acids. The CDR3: CATSSRQSNQPQHF. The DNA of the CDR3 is TGTGCCACCAGCAGTCGGCAGAGCAATCAGCCCCAGCATTTT.

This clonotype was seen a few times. CDR3 amino acids: CASTGQAISPLHF. DNA of the CDR3: TGTGCCAGCACAGGACAGGCCATTTCACCCCTCCACTTT. This chain joins TRBV6-1 and TRBJ1-6; 7 positions agree with TRBD1. After removal of 7 bases from V and 9 bases from J, the junction contained 6 bases not matched to a gene. Germline CDR1 and CDR2: MNHNS and SASEGT. The CDR3 extends over 13 amino acids.

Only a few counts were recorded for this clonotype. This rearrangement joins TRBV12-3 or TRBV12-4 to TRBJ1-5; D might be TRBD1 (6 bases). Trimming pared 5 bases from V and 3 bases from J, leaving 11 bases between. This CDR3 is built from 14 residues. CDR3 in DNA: TGTGCCAGCAGTGGGAGGGGGGCCAATCAGCCCCAGCATTTT. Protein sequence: CASSGRGANQPQHF.

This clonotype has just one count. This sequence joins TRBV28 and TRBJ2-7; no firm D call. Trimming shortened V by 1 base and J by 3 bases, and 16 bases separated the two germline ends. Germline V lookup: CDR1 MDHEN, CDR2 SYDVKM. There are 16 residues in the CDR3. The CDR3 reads CASSLSGWEWVYEQYF. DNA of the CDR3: TGTGCCAGCAGTTTATCTGGGTGGGAATGGGTCTACGAGCAGTACTTC.

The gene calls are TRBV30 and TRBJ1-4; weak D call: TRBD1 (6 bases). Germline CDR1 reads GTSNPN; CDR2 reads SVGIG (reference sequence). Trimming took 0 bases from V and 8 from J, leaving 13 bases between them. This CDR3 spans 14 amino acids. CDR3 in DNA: TGTGCCTGGAGTGTACAGGGAGGACAGGAAAAACTGTTTTTT. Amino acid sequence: CAWSVQGGQEKLFF.

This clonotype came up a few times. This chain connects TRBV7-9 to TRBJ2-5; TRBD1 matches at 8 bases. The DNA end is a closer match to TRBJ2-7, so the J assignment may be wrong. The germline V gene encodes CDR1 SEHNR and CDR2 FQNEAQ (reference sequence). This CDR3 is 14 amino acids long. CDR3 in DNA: TGTGCCAGCACAGGACAGGGCGTCCCGGGCGAGCAGTACTTC. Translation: CASTGQGVPGEQYF.

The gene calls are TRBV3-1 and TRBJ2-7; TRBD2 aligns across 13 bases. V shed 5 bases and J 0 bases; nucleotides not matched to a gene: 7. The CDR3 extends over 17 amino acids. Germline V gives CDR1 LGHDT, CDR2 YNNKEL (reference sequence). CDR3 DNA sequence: TGTGCCAGCAGCTCCGGGACTAGCGGGGCCCTCTCCTACGAGCAGTACTTC. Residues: CASSSGTSGALSYEQYF.

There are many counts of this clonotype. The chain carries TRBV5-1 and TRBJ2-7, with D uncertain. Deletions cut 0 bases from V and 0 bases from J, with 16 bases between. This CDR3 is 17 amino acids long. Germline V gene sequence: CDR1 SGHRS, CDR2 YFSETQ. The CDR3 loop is CASSLDTKGKSSYEQYF. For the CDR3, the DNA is TGCGCCAGCAGCTTGGATACGAAGGGAAAAAGCTCCTACGAGCAGTACTTC.

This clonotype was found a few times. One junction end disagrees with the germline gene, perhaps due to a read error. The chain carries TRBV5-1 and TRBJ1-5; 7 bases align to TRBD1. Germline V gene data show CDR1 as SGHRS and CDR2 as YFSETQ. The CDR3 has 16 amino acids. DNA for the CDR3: TGCGCCAGCAGCTTGGAACCGACAGGGATCAACCAGCCCCGGCATTTT. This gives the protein CASSLEPTGINQPRHF.